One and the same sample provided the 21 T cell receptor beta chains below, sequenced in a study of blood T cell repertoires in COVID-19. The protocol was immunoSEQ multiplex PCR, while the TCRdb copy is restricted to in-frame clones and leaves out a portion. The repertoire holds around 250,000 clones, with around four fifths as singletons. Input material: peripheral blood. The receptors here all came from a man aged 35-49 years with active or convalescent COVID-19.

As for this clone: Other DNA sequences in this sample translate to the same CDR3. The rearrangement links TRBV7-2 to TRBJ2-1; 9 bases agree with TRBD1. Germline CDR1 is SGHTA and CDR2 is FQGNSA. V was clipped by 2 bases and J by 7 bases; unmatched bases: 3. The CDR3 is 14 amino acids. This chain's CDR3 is CASSLTGGRNEQFF. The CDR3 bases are TGTGCCAGCAGCTTAACAGGGGGCAGGAATGAGCAGTTCTTC.

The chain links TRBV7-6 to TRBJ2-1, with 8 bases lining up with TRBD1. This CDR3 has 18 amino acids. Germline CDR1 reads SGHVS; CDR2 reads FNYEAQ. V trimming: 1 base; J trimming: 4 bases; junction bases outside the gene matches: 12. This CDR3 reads CASSLERTGSKGYNEQFF. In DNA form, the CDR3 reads TGTGCCAGCAGCTTAGAGAGGACAGGGTCTAAAGGATACAATGAGCAGTTCTTC.

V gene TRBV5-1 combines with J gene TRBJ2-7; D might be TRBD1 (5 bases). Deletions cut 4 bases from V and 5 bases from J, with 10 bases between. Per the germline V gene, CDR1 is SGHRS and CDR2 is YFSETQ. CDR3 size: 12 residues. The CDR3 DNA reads TGCGCCAGCAGCACTGACAGTCACGAGCAGTACTTC. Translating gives CASSTDSHEQYF.

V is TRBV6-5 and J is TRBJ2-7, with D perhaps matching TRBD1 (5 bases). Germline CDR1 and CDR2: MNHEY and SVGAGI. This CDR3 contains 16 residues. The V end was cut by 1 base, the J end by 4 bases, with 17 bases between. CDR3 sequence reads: CASSYFGHSLYYEQYF. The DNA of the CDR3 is TGTGCCAGCAGTTACTTTGGACATAGTCTCTATTACGAGCAGTACTTC.

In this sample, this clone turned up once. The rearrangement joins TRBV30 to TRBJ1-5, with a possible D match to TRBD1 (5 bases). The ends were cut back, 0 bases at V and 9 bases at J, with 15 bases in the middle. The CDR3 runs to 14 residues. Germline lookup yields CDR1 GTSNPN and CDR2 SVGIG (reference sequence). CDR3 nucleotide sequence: TGTGCCTGGAGTGTGGGGGGTGTGGGGTCGCCCCAGCATTTT. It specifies CAWSVGGVGSPQHF. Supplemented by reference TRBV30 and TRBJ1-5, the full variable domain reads SQTIHQWPATLVQPVGSPLSLECTVEGTSNPNLYWYRQAAGRGLQLLFYSVGIGQISSEVPQNLSASRPQDRQFILSSKKLLLSDSGFYLCAWSVGGVGSPQHFGDGTRLSIL.

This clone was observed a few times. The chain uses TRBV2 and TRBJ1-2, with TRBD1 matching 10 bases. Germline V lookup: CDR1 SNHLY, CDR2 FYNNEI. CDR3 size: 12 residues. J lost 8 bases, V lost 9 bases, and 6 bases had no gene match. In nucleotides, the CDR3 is TGTGCCAGGAATGACAGGGGGCAAGGCTACACCTTC. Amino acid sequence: CARNDRGQGYTF. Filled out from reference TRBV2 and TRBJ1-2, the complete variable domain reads EPEVTQTPSHQVTQMGQEVILRCVPISNHLYFYWYRQILGQKVEFLVSFYNNEISEKSEIFDDQFSVERPDGSNFTLKIRSTKLEDSAMYFCARNDRGQGYTFGSGTRLTVV.

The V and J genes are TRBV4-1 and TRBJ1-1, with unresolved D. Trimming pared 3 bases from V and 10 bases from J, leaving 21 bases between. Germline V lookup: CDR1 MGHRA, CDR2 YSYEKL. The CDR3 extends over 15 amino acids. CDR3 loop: CASSHGVGGDPAAFF. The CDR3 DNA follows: TGCGCCAGCAGCCACGGTGTCGGCGGAGACCCAGCAGCTTTCTTT.

CDR3 sequence (DNA): TGTGCCAGCAGCGTAGGGCCCGGGGCCTACGAGCAGTACTTC. Protein sequence: CASSVGPGAYEQYF. The chain combines TRBV9 with TRBJ2-7, with D possibly TRBD2 on 5 matching bases. Germline V CDR1 and CDR2: SGDLS, YYNGEE. This CDR3 contains 14 residues. The V and J ends lost 0 bases and 2 bases respectively, with 9 bases between them. The variable domain in full, with the rest retrieved from reference TRBV9 and TRBJ2-7, is DSGVTQTPKHLITATGQRVTLRCSPRSGDLSVYWYQQSLDQGLQFLIQYYNGEERAKGNILERFSAQQFPDLHSELNLSSLELGDSALYFCASSVGPGAYEQYFGPGTRLTVT.

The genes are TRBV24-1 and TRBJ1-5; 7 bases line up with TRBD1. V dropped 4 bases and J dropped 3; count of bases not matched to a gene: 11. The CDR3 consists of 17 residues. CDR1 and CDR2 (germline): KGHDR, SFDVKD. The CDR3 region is CATSDSADRRLNQPQHF. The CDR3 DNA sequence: TGTGCCACCAGTGACTCTGCGGACAGGAGACTCAATCAGCCCCAGCATTTT.

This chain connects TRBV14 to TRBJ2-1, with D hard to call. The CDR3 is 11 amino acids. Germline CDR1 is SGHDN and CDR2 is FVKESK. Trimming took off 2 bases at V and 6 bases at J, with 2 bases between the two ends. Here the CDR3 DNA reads TGTGCCAGCAGCCAACTCAATGAGCAGTTCTTC. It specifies CASSQLNEQFF.

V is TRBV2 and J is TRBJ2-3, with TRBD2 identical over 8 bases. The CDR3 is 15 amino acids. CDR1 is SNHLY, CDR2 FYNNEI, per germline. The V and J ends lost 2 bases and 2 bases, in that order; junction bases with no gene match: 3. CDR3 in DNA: TGTGCCAGCAGTGAAAAGCGGGGGATCACAGATACGCAGTATTTT. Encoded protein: CASSEKRGITDTQYF.

In DNA, the CDR3 is TGTGCCAGCAGCGTGGGTTTACTGGGGGCCCAAGAGACCCAGTACTTC. It encodes CASSVGLLGAQETQYF. The V call is TRBV9, the J call TRBJ2-5; weak D call: TRBD1 (6 bases). V lost 2 bases to trimming and J lost 1 base, with 15 bases between them. The CDR3 spans 16 residues. CDR1 and CDR2 (germline): SGDLS, YYNGEE.

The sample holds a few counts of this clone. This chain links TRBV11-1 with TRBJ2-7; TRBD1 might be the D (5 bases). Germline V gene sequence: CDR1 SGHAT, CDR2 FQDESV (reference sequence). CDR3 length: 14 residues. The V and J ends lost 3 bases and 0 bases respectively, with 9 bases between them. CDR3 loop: CASSFQGYSYEQYF. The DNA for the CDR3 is TGTGCCAGCAGCTTTCAGGGTTACTCCTACGAGCAGTACTTC.

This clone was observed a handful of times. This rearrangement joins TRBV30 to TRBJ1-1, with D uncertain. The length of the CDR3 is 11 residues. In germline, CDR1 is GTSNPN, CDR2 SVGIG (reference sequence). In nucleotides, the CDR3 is TGTGCAACCTCTATGTACGCTGAAGCTTTCTTT. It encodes CATSMYAEAFF. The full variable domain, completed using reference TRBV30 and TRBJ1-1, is SQTIHQWPATLVQPVGSPLSLECTVEGTSNPNLYWYRQAAGRGLQLLFYSVGIGQISSEVPQNLSASRPQDRQFILSSKKLLLSDSGFYLCATSMYAEAFFGQGTRLTVV.

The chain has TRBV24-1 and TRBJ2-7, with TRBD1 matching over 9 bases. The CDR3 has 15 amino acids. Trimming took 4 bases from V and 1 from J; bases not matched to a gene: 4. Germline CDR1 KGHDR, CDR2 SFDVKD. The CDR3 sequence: CATSDSGTGSYEQYF. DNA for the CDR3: TGTGCCACCAGTGACTCCGGGACAGGGTCCTACGAGCAGTACTTC.

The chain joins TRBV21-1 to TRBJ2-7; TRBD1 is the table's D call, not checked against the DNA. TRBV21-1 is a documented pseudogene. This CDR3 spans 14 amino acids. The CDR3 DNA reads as TGTGCCAGCAGCCCACAGGCCTCGCTTTACGAGCAGTACTTC. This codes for CASSPQASLYEQYF.

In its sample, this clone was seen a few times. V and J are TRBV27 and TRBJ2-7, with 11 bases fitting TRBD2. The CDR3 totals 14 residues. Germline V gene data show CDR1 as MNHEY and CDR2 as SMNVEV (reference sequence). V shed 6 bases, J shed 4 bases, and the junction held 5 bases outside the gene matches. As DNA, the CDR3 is TGTGCCAGCAGACGCGGGACTAGCGGTTACGAGCAGTACTTC. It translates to CASRRGTSGYEQYF.

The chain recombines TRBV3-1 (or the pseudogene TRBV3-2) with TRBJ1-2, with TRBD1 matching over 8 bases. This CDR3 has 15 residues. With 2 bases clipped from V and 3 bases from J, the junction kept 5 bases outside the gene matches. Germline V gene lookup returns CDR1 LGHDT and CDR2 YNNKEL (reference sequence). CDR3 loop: CASSQQQGVYYGYTF. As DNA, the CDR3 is TGTGCCAGCAGCCAACAACAGGGGGTCTACTATGGCTACACCTTC.

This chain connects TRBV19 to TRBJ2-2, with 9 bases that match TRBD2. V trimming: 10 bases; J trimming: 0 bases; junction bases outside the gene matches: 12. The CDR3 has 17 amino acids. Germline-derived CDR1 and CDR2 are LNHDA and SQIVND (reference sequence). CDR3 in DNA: TGTGCCACTGGGGGGCGGGAGGGTACAGCGAACACCGGGGAGCTGTTTTTT. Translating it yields CATGGREGTANTGELFF.

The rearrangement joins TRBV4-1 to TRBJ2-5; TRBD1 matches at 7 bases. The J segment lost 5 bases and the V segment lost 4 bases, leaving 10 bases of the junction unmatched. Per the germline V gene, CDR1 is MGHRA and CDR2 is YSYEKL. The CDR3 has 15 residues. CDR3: CASSLRAGGRETQYF. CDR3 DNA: TGCGCCAGCAGCCTCCGCGCAGGGGGAAGGGAGACCCAGTACTTC.

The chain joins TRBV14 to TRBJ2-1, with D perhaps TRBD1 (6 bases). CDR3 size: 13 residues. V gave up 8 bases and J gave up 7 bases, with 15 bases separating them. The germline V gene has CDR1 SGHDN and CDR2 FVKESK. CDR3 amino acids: CASRQRGWNEQFF. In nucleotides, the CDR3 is TGTGCCAGCCGGCAGAGGGGGTGGAATGAGCAGTTCTTC.